These 9 T cell receptor beta chains were sequenced from one sample in a study of T-cell reconstitution after alpha-beta-depleted transplantation in children. The TCRbeta library incorporated unique molecular identifiers. A single record per CDR3 protein comes from TCRdb applying MiXCR to the PCR reads. The data hold just over 950,000 distinct CDR3 sequences, with less than 30% observed a single time. The sample was PBMCs, mostly from graft donor cells, taken 360 days after TCRalphabeta/CD19-depleted stem cell transplant. These receptors came from a boy under two years old who had a stem cell transplant for SCID, so the T cells may come from the graft donor.

The CDR3 DNA follows: TGTGCCAGCAGTGGGGCAGGGAAGGGCTACACCTTC. This codes for CASSGAGKGYTF. The gene calls are TRBV2 and TRBJ1-2; possibly TRBD1 for D (5 bases). V was pared by 4 bases and J by 8 bases, with 11 bases between. The CDR3 is made up of 12 amino acids. CDR1 and CDR2 from the germline V gene are SNHLY and FYNNEI. The whole variable domain, filled in from reference TRBV2 and TRBJ1-2, reads EPEVTQTPSHQVTQMGQEVILRCVPISNHLYFYWYRQILGQKVEFLVSFYNNEISEKSEIFDDQFSVERPDGSNFTLKIRSTKLEDSAMYFCASSGAGKGYTFGSGTRLTVV.

The chain joins TRBV28 to TRBJ2-5, with 9 bases lining up with TRBD2. The CDR3 runs 17 residues. V lost 10 bases, J lost 2 bases, and 17 bases stayed unmatched. The V gene's germline CDR1 is MDHEN and CDR2 SYDVKM. In nucleotides, the CDR3 is TGTGCCATCGCCGGGGTGCGGGGGGGTAGGCAGCAAGAGACCCAGTACTTC. Translated, it gives CAIAGVRGGRQQETQYF.

This clonotype was detected only a few times. The J gene is TRBJ2-7, the V gene TRBV27, with D perhaps matching TRBD1 (6 bases). Germline V CDR1 and CDR2: MNHEY, SMNVEV (reference sequence). V gave up 5 bases and J gave up 3 bases, with 17 bases separating them. The CDR3 length is 15 residues. CDR3 residues: CASSHRQAQRYEQYF. CDR3 nucleotides: TGTGCCAGCAGTCATAGACAGGCCCAGCGCTACGAGCAGTACTTC.

This clonotype was picked up a small number of times. This chain uses TRBV12-3 or TRBV12-4 with TRBJ2-7, with 7 nucleotides matching TRBD2. The length of the CDR3 is 14 residues. V was clipped by 3 bases and J by 3 bases; unmatched bases: 5. CDR3 sequence: CASSLGGGFYEQYF. In DNA form, the CDR3 reads TGTGCCAGCAGTTTGGGCGGGGGATTCTACGAGCAGTACTTC.

As DNA, the CDR3 is TGTGCCATCAGTGACGTACAGGCGGGGACCGGGGAGCTGTTTTTT. Translated, it gives CAISDVQAGTGELFF. V gene TRBV10-3 combines with J gene TRBJ2-2; perhaps TRBD2 as D (6 bases). CDR1 and CDR2 from the germline V gene are ENHRY and SYGVKD. V dropped 3 bases and J dropped 5 bases, with 13 bases sitting between them. The CDR3 runs 15 residues.

V is TRBV20-1 and J is TRBJ2-5; TRBD1 matches at 8 bases. The CDR3 is 16 amino acids. Germline V gene lookup returns CDR1 DFQATT and CDR2 SNEGSKA (reference sequence). The V segment lost 1 base and the J segment 5 bases; nucleotides outside the gene matches: 12. The CDR3 spells CSARVGQGAWRETQYF. The CDR3 bases are TGCAGTGCTAGAGTTGGGCAGGGGGCATGGCGGGAGACCCAGTACTTC.

CDR3 DNA sequence: TGTGCCAGCAGTGAAGTCGTCCGGGACGGGGAGCTGTTTTTT. It yields the protein CASSEVVRDGELFF. The gene calls are TRBV25-1 and TRBJ2-2, with D possibly TRBD2 on 5 matching bases. Germline V lookup: CDR1 MGHDK, CDR2 SYGVNS. The CDR3 runs 14 residues. V was pared by 2 bases and J by 7 bases, with 11 bases between.

This clonotype appeared a few times. The rearrangement links TRBV12-3 or TRBV12-4 to TRBJ1-2; 7 bases agree with TRBD1. The CDR3 sequence is 15 residues long. V lost 4 bases to trimming and J lost 3 bases; unmatched junction nucleotides: 8. CDR3 region: CASSSSGQPYYGYTF. DNA of the CDR3: TGTGCCAGCAGTTCATCGGGACAGCCATACTATGGCTACACCTTC.

This clonotype has more than one count but fewer than ten. CDR3 sequence: CASRRTSGGDTQYF. The CDR3 DNA sequence: TGCGCCAGCAGACGGACTAGCGGGGGAGATACGCAGTATTTT. The genes are TRBV4-3 and TRBJ2-3, with 13 nucleotides matching TRBD2. V was pared by 6 bases and J by 5 bases, with 2 bases of the junction left unmatched. This CDR3 spans 14 amino acids. The germline CDR1 and CDR2 sequences are LGHNA and YSLEER.